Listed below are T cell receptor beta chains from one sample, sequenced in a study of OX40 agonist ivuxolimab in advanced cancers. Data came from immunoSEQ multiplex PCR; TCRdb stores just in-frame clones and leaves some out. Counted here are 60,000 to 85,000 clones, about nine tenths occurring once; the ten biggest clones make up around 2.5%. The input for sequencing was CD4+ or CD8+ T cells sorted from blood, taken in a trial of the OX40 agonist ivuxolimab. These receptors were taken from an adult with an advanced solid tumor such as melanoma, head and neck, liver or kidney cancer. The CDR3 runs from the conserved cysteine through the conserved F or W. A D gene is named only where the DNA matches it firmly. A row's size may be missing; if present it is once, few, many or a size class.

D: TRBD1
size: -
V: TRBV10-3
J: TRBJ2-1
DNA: TGTGCCATCAGGTGGGGGACAGGGGTTTTCAATGAGCAGTTCTTC
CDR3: CAIRWGTGVFNEQFF

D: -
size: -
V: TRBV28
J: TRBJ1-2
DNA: TGTGCCAGCAGTCCTCCGTTATGGGGAGGGAATGGCTACACCTTC
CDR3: CASSPPLWGGNGYTF

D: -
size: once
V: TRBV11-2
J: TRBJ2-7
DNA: TGTGCCAGCAGCTTAGTGGGTCTGCGACGGGGGAATGTCGAGCAGTACTTC
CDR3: CASSLVGLRRGNVEQYF

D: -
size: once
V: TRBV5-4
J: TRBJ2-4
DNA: TGTGCCAGCAGCCTGGGGGGGGCTGGAAACATTCAGTACTTC
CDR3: CASSLGGAGNIQYF

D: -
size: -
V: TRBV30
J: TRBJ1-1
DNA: TGTGCCTGGAGTCGGGGCCTCATGAACACTGAAGCTTTCTTT
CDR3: CAWSRGLMNTEAFF

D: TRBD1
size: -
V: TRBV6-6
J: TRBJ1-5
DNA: TGTGCCAGCAGAAACAGGGGCGCGGGGCAGCCCCAGCATTTT
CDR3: CASRNRGAGQPQHF

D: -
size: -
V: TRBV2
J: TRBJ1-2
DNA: TGTGCCGGGTCGCCAGGGGAGGCCTATGGCTACACCTTC
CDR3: CAGSPGEAYGYTF

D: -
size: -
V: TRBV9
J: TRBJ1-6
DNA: TGTGCCAGCAGCGTAGCCGCGGGAAATTCACCCCTCCACTTT
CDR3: CASSVAAGNSPLHF

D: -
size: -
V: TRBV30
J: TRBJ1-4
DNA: TGTGCCTGGTTACGTCTAGGGGCTAATGAAAAACTGTTTTTT
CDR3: CAWLRLGANEKLFF

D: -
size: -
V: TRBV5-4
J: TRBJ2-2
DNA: TGTGCCAGCAGCTTAGGCGGGATCGACACCGGGGAGCTGTTTTTT
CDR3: CASSLGGIDTGELFF

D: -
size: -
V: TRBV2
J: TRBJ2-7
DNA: TGTGCCAGCAGTGTTGGCAGGGGCAGGGAGCAGTACTTC
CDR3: CASSVGRGREQYF

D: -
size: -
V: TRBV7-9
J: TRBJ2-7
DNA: TGTGCCAGCAGCCCCCCGGGACTGAGGCCATACGAGCAGTACTTC
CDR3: CASSPPGLRPYEQYF

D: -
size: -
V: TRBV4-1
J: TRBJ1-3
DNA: TGCGCCAGCAGCCAAGACTCTCCTCTCCACTCTGGAAACACCATATATTTT
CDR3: CASSQDSPLHSGNTIYF

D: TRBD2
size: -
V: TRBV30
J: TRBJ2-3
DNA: TGTGCCTGGAGGCCGCGAGCGGGGGGCGGAGATACGCAGTATTTT
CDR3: CAWRPRAGGGDTQYF

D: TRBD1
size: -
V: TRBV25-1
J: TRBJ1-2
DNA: TGTGCCAGCTCCAGGGGGCGGAACTATGGCTACACCTTC
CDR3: CASSRGRNYGYTF

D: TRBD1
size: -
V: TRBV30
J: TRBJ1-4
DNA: TGTGCCTGGAGTTTTAACAGGGGCCCGAATGAAAAACTGTTTTTT
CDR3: CAWSFNRGPNEKLFF

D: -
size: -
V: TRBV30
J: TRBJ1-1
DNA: TGTGCCTGGAGTGCCCCCGGAAAGAATGAAGCTTTCTTT
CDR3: CAWSAPGKNEAFF

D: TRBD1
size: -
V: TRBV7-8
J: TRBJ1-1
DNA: TGTGCCAGCATACAGGGGTTTGCCACTGAAGCTTTCTTT
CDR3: CASIQGFATEAFF

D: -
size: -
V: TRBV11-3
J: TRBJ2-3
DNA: TGTGCCAGCAGCGCCGGCATGCAGGGAAGCACAGATACGCAGTATTTT
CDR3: CASSAGMQGSTDTQYF

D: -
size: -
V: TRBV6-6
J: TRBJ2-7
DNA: TGTGCCAGCAGTAAACAGGTCGTCTACCTATACGAGCAGTACTTC
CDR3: CASSKQVVYLYEQYF

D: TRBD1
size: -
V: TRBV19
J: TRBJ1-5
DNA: TGTGCCAGTAGTATTCTGGACAGGGGGAGCAATCAGCCCCAGCATTTT
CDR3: CASSILDRGSNQPQHF

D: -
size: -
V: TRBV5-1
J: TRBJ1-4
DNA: TGCGCCAGCAGCTTGGGACAGAACCCAGATGAAAAACTGTTTTTT
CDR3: CASSLGQNPDEKLFF

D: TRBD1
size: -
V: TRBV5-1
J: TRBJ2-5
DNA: TGCGCCAGCAGCTTAGACAGGGCCCAAGAGACCCAGTACTTC
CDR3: CASSLDRAQETQYF

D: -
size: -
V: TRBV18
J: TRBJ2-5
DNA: TGTGCCAGCTCACCAGGGGTTGGAGAGACCCAGTACTTC
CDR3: CASSPGVGETQYF